This T cell receptor (beta chain) was found in a study of Graves' ophthalmopathy and Graves' hyperthyroidism. This clonotype was recorded a few times. V lost 6 bases and J 5 bases, leaving 7 bases between the germline ends. The CDR3 covers 12 residues. Germline-derived CDR1 and CDR2 are KGHDR and SFDVKD. The authors amplified TCR beta CDR3 regions, and they did so from RNA transcripts for repertoire sequencing. The authors performed first-round RT-PCR with HTBI primers and then a second-round multiplex PCR. TCRdb reprocessed the multiplex PCR reads via MiXCR and lists one record per CDR3 protein. Of roughly 160,000 distinct CDR3 sequences detected, more than 30% appear once; the ten largest clones hold roughly 5.2%.

Sequenced material: peripheral blood. The chain combines TRBV24-1 with TRBJ1-5; no clear D. The clonotype was recovered from a woman between 35 and 50 years old with Graves' ophthalmopathy. The CDR3 DNA reads as TGTGCCACCAGTTATGGGGATCAGCCCCAGCATTTT. This encodes CATSYGDQPQHF.